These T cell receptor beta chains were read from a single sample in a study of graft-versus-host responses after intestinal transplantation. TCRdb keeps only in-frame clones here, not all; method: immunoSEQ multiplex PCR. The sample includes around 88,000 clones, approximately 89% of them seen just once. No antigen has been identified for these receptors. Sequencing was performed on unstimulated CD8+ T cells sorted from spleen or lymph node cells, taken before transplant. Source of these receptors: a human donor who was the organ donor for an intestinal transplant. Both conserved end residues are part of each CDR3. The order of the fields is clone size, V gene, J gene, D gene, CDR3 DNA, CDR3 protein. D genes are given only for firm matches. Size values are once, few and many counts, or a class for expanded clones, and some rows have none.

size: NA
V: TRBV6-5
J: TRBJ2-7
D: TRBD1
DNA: TGTGCCAGCAGCGCACCCGGGACAGGGGCGCACGAGCAGTACTTC
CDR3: CASSAPGTGAHEQYF

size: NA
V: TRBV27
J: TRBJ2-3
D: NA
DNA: TGTGCCAGCAGTTACCAGATGTCAGATACGCAGTATTTT
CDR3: CASSYQMSDTQYF

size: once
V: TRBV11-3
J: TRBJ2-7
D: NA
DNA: TGTGCCAGCAGCTTAGCAGGGAAAAGTACCTACGAGCAGTACTTC
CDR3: CASSLAGKSTYEQYF

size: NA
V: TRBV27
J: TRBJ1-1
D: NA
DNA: TGTGCCAGCAGTTTAGGAAGTGGGACTGAAGCTTTCTTT
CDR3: CASSLGSGTEAFF

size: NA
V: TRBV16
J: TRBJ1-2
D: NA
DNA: TGTGCCAGCAGCCCCCCGGGTGGCCGACCAGCTAACTATGGCTACACCTTC
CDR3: CASSPPGGRPANYGYTF

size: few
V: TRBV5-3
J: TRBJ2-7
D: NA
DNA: TGTGCCAGCAGCCGTACCACAGGTAGCGAGCAGTACTTC
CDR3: CASSRTTGSEQYF

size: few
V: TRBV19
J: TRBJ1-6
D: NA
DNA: TGTGCCAGTAGTATAGTCCCCGGAGGAAATTCACCCCTCCACTTT
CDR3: CASSIVPGGNSPLHF

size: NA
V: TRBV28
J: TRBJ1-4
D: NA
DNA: TGTGCCAGCAGTTTTAGGGCAACTAATGAAAAACTGTTTTTT
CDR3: CASSFRATNEKLFF

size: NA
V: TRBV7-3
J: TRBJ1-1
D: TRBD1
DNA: TGTGCCAGCAGCTCACAGGGGATTTACACTGAAGCTTTCTTT
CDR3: CASSSQGIYTEAFF

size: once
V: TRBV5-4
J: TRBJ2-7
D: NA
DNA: TGTGCCAGCAGCACCGAAGCGGAGCCCTACGAGCAGTACTTC
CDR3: CASSTEAEPYEQYF

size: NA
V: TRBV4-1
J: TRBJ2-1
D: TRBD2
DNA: TGCGCCAGCAGCCAGGGGACTAGCGGGAGATCTTCGCCCTACAATGAGCAGTTCTTC
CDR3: CASSQGTSGRSSPYNEQFF

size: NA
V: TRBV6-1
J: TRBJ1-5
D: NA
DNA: TGTGCCAGCAGTGAATGGCTCTGGGAGAGCAATCAGCCCCAGCATTTT
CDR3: CASSEWLWESNQPQHF

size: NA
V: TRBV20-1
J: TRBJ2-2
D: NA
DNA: TGCAGTGCTAGGTGGGGAGGGGAGCTGTTTTTT
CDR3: CSARWGGELFF

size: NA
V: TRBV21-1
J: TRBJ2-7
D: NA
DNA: TGTGCCAGCAGCCCGGGACAGGGAGACGAGCAGTACTTC
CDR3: CASSPGQGDEQYF

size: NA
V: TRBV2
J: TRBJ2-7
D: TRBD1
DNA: TGTGCCAGCAGTGTTGAATTTGACAGGGCCTCCTACGAGCAGTACTTC
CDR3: CASSVEFDRASYEQYF

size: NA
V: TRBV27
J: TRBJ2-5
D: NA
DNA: TGTGCCAGCAGTTTAAACGGGGGCAGGGAGACCCAGTACTTC
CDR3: CASSLNGGRETQYF

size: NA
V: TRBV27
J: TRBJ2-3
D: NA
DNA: TGTGCCAGCAGGGACCCCCCGTCGACGCGCACAGATACGCAGTATTTT
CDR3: CASRDPPSTRTDTQYF

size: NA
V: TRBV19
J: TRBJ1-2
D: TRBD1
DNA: TGTGCCCGTAGTATCCAGGGGGCGGTTTTAGGATATGGCTACACCTTC
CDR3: CARSIQGAVLGYGYTF

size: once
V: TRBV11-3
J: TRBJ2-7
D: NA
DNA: TGTGCCAGCAGCTTAGATCCGAGAAGCGCCGCAAGCGGAAACGAGCAGTACTTC
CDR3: CASSLDPRSAASGNEQYF

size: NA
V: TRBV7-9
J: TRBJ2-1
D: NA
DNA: TGTGCCAGCCAGCGGAGGGGGGATGAGCAGTTCTTC
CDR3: CASQRRGDEQFF

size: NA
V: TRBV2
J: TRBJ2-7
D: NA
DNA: TGTGCCAGCAGTCACGGGGCCCATATCTCCTACGAGCAGTACTTC
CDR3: CASSHGAHISYEQYF

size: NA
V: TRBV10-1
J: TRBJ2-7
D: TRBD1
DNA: TGCGCCAGCAGTTCCGCAGGGGGACAGCAGTACTTC
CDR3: CASSSAGGQQYF

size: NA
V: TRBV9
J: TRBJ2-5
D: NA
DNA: TGTGCCAGCAGCGTAGGAGTAGAATTCTTTGAAGAGACCCAGTACTTC
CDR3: CASSVGVEFFEETQYF

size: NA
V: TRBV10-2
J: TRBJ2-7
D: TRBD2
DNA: TGCGCCAGCAGTGAGACGGGACTAGCTATATACGAGCAGTACTTC
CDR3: CASSETGLAIYEQYF

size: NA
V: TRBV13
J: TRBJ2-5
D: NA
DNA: TGTGCCAGCAGCTTAAGGCTACACCAAGAGACCCAGTACTTC
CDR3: CASSLRLHQETQYF

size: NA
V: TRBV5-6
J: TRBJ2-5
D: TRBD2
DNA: TGTGCCAGCAGCTTGGGTACAGCGGGGGGAGGAGAGACCCAGTACTTC
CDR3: CASSLGTAGGGETQYF

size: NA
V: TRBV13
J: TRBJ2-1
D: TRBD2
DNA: TGTGCCAGCAGCGGCCGCCTAGCGGACAATGAGCAGTTCTTC
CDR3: CASSGRLADNEQFF

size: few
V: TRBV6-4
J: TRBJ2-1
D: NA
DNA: TGTGCCAGCAGTGACTCGGACAACAATGAGCAGTTCTTC
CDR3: CASSDSDNNEQFF

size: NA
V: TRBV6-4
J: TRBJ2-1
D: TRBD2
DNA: TGTGCCAGCAGTGACTCGCTTAGCGGGGGGGTTAATGAGCAGTTCTTC
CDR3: CASSDSLSGGVNEQFF

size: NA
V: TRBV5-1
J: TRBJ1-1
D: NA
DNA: TGCGCCAGCAGCTTGGCCGGGGGAGGTGATGAAGCTTTCTTT
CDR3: CASSLAGGGDEAFF

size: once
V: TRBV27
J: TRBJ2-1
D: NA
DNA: TGTGCCAGCAGTTTCGGTCCTAGCTCCTACAATGAGCAGTTCTTC
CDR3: CASSFGPSSYNEQFF

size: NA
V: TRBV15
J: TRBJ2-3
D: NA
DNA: TGTGCCACCAGCAGAGGTACAGTTCGACCGGAAAGGGATACGCAGTATTTT
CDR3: CATSRGTVRPERDTQYF

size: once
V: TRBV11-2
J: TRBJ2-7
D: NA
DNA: TGTGCCAGCAGCCAACCCGGGGCTCCCGTCCCTACAACCTACGAGCAGTACTTC
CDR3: CASSQPGAPVPTTYEQYF

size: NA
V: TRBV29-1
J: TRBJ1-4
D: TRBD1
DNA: TGCAGCGTTGACAGGGGGGATGGAAAACTGTTTTTT
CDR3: CSVDRGDGKLFF

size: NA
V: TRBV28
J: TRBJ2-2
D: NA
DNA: TGTGCCACTTGTCCAATAGCCGGGGGTACCGGGGAGCTGTTTTTT
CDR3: CATCPIAGGTGELFF

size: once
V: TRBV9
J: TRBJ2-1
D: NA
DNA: TGTGCCAGCAGCATAGCCCTCTGGGCGGGGGAGCAGTTCTTC
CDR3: CASSIALWAGEQFF

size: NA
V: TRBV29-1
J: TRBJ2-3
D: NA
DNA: TGCAGCGTTGGCCCGACTAGTGCAGATACGCAGTATTTT
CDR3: CSVGPTSADTQYF

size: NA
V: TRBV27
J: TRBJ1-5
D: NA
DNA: TGTGCCAGCAGTCCACAAGCCGGTCAGCCCCAGCATTTT
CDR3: CASSPQAGQPQHF

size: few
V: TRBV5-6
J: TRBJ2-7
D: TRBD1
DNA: TGTGCCAGCAGCCCGGGACAGGTAACCTACGAGCAGTACTTC
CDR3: CASSPGQVTYEQYF

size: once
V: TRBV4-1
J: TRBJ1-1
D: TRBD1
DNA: TGCGCCAGCAGCCCGCCGAATACAGGGGGAAAGAACACTGAAGCTTTCTTT
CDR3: CASSPPNTGGKNTEAFF

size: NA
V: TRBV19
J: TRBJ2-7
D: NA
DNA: TGTGCCAGTAGTACCGGACCGCTCGTCCTTAAAGAGCAGTACTTC
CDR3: CASSTGPLVLKEQYF

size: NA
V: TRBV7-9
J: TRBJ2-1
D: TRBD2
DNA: TGTGCCAGCAGCTTAGTTCCAGCGGGAGGGGACAATGAGCAGTTCTTC
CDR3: CASSLVPAGGDNEQFF

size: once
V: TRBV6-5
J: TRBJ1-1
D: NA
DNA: TGTGCCAGCAGTCAGACAGGCTTTAACACTGAAGCTTTCTTT
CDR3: CASSQTGFNTEAFF

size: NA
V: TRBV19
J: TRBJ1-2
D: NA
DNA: TGTGCCAGTAGTATTCAGGGCGGGGGCTACACCTTC
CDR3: CASSIQGGGYTF

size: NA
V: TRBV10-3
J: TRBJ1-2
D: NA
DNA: TGTGCCATCAGCCGGGGCAATAACTATGGCTACACCTTC
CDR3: CAISRGNNYGYTF

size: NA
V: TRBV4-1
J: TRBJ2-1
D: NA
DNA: TGCGCCAGCAGCCAAGGTACCCGAGGCCACAATGAGCAGTTCTTC
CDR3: CASSQGTRGHNEQFF

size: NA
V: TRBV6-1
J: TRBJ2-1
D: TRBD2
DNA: TGTGCCAGCATCCCGGGACTAGGACCTCATGAGCAGTTCTTC
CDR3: CASIPGLGPHEQFF

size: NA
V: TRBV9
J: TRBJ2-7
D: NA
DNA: TGTGCCAGCAGCCCCACTAGGGAAGCCTACGAGCAGTACTTC
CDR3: CASSPTREAYEQYF

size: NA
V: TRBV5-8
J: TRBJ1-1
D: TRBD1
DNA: TGTGCCAGCAGTGTGATCCGGGACAGCACTGAAGCTTTCTTT
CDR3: CASSVIRDSTEAFF

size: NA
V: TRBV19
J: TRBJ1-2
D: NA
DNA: TGTGCCAGTAGTAACTTGCGGGCAGGGTGGCCCCTTGAGGGCTACACCTTC
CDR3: CASSNLRAGWPLEGYTF